This TCR beta chain is from a study of blood T cell repertoires in COVID-19 (TCRdb year 2020). Study-level background: The collaborator samples originated in the United States, Italy and Spain and spanned the acute and convalescent phases of COVID-19. Samples came from the ongoing ImmuneRACE study (first 160 participants) plus 1,254 subjects from 6 global collaborators. Subjects who had been exposed to COVID-19, were actively infected with it, or had recovered from it provided the deeply sampled blood TCRbeta repertoires that made up the dataset. The repertoires were made available in a free public database intended to serve as a resource for research on the immune response to SARS-CoV-2. Where available, HLA class I and class II types were taken from metadata supplied by the sample provider and were not determined by assay-based typing. A de-identified subject ID, COVID-19 status, age in years and sex were almost always included in the sample metadata. The material from the prospective study consisted of cDNA or gDNA derived from T cells, B-cell-depleted T cells, or PBMCs. Paper-wide results and their limitations: How much clinical and demographic metadata was included differed by source and by participant, and the metadata was provided uncurated.

V and J are trimmed by 2 bases and 3 bases, and the gene matches miss 5 bases of the junction. The CDR3, cysteine through phenylalanine, is 15 amino acids long. Only the CDR3 region is kept as DNA, spanning 45 bases read in frame from base 1. The germline V gene provides CDR1 SGHRS and CDR2 YFSETQ. TCRbeta CDR3 regions were amplified from genomic DNA using the immunoSEQ Assay, a bias-controlled multiplex PCR. Per the original workflow: Within the assay, amplification of reference gene primers was used to estimate how many nucleated cells each sample contained. Sequence reads were collapsed and filtered to measure the absolute abundance of every unique TCRbeta CDR3 rearrangement. For each sample, productive Simpson clonality was calculated as the square root of Simpson's diversity index across productive rearrangements. This immuneACCESS table, as held by TCRdb, lists in-frame sequences with V and J called but not all clones. Of the missing ones, under half trace to an unresolved V gene in checked studies; the others have no known cause. From that table come the V and J calls and clone size; the DNA was used to work out D and trimming. This sample comprises about 190,000 clones, around 82% of them detected only once. The ten largest make up over 9.5% of the sample.

Remarks on this clone: Its antigen target is currently unknown. Base-call qualities are not available, and no considerably larger clone is one nucleotide away.

Whole blood was collected in K2EDTA tubes by collaborating institutions according to the institutions' own protocols. For TCRbeta analysis, collaborators shipped samples as frozen whole blood, isolated PBMCs, or DNA extracted from either of those sample types. The chain is encoded by TRBV5-1 joined to TRBJ2-7; TRBD2 aligns with 10 central bases. The specimen was peripheral blood. The sequence was collected from an elderly woman with active or convalescent COVID-19. The DNA sequence is given as TGCGCCAGCAGCTTCTTGGCTAGCGGGAGCTACGAGCAGTACTTC. Its product reads: CASSFLASGSYEQYF.